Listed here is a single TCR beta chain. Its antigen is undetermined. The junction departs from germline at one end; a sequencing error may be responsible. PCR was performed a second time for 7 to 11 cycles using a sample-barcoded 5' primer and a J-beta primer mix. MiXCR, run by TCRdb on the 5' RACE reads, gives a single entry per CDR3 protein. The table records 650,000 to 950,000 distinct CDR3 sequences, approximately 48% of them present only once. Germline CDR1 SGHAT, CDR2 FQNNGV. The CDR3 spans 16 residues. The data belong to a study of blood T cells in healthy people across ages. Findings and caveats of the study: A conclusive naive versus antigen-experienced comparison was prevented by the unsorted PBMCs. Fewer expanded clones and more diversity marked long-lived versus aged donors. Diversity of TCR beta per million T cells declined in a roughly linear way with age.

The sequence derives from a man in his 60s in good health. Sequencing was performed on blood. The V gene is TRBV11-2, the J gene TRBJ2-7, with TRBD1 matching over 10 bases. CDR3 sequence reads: CACSLVGTGAVNEQYF. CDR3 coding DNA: TGTGCCTGCAGCTTAGTGGGGACAGGGGCCGTCAACGAGCAGTACTTC.